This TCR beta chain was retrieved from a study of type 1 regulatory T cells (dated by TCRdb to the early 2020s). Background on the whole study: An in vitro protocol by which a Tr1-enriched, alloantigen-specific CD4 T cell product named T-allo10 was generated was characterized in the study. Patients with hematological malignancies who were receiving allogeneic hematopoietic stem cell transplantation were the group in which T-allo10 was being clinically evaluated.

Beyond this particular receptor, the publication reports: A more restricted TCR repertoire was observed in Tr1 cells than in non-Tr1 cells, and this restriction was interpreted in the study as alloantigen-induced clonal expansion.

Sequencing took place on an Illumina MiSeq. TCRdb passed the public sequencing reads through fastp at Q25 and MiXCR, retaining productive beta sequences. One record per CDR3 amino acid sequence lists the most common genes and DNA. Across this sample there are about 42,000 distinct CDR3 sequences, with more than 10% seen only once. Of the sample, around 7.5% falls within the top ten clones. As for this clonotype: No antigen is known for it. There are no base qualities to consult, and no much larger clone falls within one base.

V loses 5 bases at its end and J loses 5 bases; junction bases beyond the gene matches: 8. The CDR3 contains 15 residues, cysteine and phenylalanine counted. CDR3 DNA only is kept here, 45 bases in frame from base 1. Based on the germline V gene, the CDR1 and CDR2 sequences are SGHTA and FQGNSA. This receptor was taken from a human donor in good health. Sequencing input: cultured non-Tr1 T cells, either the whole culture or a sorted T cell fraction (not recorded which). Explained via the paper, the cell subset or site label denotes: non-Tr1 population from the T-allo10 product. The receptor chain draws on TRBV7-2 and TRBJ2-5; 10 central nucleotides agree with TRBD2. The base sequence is TGTGCCAGCAGCCCGAGCGGGAGGGCCGAGGAGACCCAGTACTTC. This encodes CASSPSGRAEETQYF.